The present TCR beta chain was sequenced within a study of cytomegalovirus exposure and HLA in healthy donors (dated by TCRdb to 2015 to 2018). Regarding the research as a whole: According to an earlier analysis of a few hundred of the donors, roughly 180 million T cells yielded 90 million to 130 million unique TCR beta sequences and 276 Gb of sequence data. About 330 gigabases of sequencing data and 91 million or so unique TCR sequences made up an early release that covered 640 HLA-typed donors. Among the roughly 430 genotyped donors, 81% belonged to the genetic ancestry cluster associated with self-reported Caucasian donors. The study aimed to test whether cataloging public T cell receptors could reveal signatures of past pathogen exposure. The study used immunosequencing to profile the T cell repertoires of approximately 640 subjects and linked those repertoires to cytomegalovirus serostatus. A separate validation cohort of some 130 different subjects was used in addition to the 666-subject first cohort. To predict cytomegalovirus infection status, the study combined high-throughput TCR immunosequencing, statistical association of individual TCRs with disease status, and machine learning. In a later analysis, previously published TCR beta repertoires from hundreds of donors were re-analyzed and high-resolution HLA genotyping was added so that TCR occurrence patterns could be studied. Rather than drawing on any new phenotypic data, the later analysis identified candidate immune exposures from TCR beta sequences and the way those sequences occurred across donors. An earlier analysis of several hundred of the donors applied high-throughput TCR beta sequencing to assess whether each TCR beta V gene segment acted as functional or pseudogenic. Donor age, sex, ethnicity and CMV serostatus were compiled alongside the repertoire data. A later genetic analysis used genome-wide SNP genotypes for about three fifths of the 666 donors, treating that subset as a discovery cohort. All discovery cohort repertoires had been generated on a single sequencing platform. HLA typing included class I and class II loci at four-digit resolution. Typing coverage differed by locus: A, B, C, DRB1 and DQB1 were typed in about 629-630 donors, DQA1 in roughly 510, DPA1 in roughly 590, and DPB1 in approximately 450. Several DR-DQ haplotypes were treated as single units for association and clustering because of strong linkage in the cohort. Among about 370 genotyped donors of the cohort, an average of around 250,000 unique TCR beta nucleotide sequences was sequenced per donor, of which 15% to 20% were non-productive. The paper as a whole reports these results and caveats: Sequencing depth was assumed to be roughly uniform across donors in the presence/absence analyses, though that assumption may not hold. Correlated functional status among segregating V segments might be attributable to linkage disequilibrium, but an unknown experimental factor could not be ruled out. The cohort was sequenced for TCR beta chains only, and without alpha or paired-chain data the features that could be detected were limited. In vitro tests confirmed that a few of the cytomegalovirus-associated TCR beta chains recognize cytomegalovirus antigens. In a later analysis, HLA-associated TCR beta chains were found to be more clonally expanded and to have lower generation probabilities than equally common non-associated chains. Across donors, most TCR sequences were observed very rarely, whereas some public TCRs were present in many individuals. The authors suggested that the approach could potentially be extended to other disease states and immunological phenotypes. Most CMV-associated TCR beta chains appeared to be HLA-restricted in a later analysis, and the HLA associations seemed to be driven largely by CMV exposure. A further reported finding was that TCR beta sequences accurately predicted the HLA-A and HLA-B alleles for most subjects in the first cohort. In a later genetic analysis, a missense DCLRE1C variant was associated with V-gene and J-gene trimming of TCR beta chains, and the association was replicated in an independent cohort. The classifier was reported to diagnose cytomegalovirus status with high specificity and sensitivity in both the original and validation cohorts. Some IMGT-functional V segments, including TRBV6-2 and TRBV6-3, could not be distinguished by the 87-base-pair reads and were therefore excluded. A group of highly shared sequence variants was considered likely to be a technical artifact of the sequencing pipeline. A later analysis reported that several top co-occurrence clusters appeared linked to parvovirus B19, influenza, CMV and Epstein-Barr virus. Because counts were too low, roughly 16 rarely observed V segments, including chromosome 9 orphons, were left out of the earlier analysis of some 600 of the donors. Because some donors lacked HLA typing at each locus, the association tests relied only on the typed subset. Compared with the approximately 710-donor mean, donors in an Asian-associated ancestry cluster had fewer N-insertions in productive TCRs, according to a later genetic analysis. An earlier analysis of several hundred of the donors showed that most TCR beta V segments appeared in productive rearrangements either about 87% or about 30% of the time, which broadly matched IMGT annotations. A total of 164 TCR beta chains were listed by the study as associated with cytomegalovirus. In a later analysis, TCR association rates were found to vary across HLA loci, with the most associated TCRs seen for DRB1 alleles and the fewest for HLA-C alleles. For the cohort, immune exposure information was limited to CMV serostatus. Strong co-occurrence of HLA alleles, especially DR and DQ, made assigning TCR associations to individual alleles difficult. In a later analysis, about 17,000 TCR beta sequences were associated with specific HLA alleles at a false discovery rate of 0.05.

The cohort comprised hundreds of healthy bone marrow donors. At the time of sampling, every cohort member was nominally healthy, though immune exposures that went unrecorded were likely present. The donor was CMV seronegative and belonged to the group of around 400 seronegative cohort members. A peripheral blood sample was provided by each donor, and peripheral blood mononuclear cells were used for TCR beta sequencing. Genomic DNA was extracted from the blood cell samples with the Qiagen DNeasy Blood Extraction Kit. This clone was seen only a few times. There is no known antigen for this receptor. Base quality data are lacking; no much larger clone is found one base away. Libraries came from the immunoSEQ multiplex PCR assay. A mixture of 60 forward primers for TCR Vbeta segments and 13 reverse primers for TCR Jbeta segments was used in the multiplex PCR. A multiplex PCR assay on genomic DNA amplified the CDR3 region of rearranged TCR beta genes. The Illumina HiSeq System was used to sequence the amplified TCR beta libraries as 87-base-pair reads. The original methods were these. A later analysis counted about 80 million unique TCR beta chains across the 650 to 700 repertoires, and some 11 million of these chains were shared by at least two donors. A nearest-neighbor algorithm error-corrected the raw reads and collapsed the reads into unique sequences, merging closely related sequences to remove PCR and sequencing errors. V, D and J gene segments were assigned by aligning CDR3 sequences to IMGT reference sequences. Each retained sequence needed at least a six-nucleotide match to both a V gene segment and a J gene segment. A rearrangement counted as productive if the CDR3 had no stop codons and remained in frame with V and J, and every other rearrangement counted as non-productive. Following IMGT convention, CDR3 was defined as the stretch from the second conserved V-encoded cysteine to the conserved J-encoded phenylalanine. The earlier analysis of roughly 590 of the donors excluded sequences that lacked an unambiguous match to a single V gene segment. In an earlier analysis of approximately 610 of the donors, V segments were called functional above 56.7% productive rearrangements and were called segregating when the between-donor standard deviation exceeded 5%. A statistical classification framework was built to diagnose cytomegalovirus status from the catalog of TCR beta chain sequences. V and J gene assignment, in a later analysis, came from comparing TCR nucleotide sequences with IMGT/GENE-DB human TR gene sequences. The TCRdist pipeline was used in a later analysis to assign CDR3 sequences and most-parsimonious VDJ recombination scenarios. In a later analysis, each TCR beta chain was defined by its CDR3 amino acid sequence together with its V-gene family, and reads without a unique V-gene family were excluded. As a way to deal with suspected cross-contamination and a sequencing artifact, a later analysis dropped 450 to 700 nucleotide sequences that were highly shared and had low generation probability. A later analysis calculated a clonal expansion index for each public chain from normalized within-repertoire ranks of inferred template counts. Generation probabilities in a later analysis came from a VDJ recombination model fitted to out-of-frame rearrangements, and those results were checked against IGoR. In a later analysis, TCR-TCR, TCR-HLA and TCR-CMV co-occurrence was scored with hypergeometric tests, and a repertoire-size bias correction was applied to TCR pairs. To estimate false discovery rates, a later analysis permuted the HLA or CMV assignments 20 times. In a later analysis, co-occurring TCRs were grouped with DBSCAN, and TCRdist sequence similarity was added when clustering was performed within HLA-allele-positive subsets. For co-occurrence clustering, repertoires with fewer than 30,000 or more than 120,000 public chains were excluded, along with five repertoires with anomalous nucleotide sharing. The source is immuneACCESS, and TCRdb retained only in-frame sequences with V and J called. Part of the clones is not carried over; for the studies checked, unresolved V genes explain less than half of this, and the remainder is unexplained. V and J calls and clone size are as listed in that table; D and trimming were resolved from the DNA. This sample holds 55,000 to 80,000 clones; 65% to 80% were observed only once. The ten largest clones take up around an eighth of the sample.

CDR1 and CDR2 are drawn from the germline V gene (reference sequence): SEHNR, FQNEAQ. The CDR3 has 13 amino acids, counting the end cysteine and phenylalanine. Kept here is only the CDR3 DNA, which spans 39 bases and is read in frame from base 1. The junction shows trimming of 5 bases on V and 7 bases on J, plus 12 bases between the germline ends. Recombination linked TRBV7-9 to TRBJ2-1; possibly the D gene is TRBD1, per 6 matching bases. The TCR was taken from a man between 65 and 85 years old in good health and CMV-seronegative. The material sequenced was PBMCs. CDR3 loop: CASSHTQGNEQFF. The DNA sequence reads TGTGCCAGCAGCCATACCCAGGGGAATGAGCAGTTCTTC.